The table lists the clone carrying this T cell receptor beta chain with a few counts. Its antigen is currently unknown. This sample stems from a study of cytomegalovirus exposure and HLA in healthy donors. Study observations and caveats: Most subjects' HLA-A and HLA-B alleles were reportedly predicted from TCR beta sequences. When a later analysis compared HLA-associated TCR beta chains with equally common others, the HLA-associated chains turned out to be more clonally expanded and to have lower generation probabilities.

Trimming removed 5 bases from V and 7 bases from J; junction bases left unmatched: 17. The V gene's germline CDR1 is SEHNR and CDR2 FQNEAQ (reference sequence). The CDR3 has 17 residues. In the PCR, 60 Vbeta and 13 Jbeta primers were used. Libraries were prepared by immunoSEQ multiplex PCR; TCRdb keeps only in-frame clonotypes and omits some of them. The sample holds 250,000 to 350,000 clones, more than 55% seen once. V gene TRBV7-9 combines with J gene TRBJ2-1; 7 nucleotides agree with TRBD1. Sequenced sample: PBMCs. The sequence was obtained from a female donor in good health and CMV-seronegative. The CDR3 sequence: CASSRPTGLLSGNEQFF. The CDR3 nucleotides are TGTGCCAGCAGCCGGCCGACAGGGCTCCTTTCGGGAAATGAGCAGTTCTTC. Based on the CDR3 plus reference TRBV7-9 and TRBJ2-1, the full variable domain is DTGVSQNPRHKITKRGQNVTFRCDPISEHNRLYWYRQTLGQGPEFLTYFQNEAQLEKSRLLSDRFSAERPKGSFSTLEIQRTEQGDSAMYLCASSRPTGLLSGNEQFFGPGTRLTVL.